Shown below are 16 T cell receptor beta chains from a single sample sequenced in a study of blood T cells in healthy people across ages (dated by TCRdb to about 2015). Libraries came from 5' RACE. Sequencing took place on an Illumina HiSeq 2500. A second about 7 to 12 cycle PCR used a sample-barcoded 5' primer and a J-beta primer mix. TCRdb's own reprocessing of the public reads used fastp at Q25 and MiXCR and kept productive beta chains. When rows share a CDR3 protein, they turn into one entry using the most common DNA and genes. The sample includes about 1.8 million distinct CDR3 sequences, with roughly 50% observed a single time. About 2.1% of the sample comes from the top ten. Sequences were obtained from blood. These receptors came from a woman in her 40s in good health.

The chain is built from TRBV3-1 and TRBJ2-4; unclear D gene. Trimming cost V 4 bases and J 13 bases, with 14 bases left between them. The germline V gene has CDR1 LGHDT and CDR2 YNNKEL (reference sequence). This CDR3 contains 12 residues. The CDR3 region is CASSPDYFSQYF. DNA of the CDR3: TGTGCCAGCAGCCCAGATTACTTCAGCCAGTACTTC.

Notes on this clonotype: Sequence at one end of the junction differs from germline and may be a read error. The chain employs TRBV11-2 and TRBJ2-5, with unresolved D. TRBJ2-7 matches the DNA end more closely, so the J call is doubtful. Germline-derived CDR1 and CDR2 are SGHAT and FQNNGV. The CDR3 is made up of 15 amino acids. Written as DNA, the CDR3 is TGCGCCAGCAGCGCTGGGATAAGCTCCACCTACGAGCAGTACTTC. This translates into CASSAGISSTYEQYF.

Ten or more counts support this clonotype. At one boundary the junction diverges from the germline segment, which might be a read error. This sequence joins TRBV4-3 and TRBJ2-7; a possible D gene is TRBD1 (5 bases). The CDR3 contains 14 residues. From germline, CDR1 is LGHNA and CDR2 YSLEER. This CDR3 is CASSQSTASYEQYF. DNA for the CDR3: TGTGCCAGCAGCCAATCGACAGCCTCCTACGAGCAGTACTTC.

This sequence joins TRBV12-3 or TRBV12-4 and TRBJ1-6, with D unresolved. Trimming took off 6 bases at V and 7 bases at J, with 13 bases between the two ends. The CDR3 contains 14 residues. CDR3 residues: CASRLTLGNSPLHF. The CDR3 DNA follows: TGTGCCAGCAGACTCACCCTGGGGAATTCACCCCTCCACTTT.

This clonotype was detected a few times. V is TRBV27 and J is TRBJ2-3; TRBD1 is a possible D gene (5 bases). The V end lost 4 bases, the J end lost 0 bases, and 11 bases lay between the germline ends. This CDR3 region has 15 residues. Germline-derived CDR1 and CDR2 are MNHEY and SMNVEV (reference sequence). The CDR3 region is CASSYRTSSTDTQYF. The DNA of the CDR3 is TGTGCCAGCAGTTACAGGACATCCAGCACAGATACGCAGTATTTT.

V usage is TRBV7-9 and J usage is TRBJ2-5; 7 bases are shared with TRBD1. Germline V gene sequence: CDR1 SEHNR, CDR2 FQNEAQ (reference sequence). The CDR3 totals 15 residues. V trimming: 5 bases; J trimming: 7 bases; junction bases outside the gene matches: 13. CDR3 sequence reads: CASSRRQGTSGTQYF. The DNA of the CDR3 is TGTGCCAGCAGCCGTCGACAGGGAACCTCGGGGACCCAGTACTTC.

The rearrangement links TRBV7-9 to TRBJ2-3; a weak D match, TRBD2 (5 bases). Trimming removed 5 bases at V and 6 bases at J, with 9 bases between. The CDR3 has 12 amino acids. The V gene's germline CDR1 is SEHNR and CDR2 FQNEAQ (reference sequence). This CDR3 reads CASSAGRDTQYF. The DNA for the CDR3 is TGTGCCAGCAGCGCGGGCCGGGATACGCAGTATTTT.

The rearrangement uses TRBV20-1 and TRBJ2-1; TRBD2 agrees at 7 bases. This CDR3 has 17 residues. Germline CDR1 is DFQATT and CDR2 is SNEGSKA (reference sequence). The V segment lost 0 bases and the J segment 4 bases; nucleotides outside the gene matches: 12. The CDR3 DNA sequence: TGCAGTGCTAGAGATGACGGGGGGTTCACTTTTTACAATGAGCAGTTCTTC. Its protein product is CSARDDGGFTFYNEQFF.

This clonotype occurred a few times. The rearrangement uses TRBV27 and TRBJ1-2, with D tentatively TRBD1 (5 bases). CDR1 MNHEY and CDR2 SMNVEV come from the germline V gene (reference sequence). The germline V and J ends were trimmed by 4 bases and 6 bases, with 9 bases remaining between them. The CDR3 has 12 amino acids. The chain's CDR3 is CASSSGGDGYTF. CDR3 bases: TGTGCCAGCAGTTCGGGGGGTGATGGCTACACCTTC.

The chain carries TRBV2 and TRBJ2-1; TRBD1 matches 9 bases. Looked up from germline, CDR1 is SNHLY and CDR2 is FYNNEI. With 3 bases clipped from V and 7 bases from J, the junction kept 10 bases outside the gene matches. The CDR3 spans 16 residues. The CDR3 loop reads CASSDSQDRGKNEQFF. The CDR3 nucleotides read TGTGCCAGCAGTGACTCCCAGGACAGGGGAAAGAATGAGCAGTTCTTC.

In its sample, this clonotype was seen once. The CDR3 is CASSDRGALEKLFF. The CDR3 coding sequence is TGCGCCAGCAGCGACAGGGGCGCCCTGGAAAAACTGTTTTTT. This sequence joins TRBV4-1 and TRBJ1-4, with 8 bases fitting TRBD1. Germline loops: CDR1 MGHRA, CDR2 YSYEKL. Losses at the gene ends were 5 bases for V and 8 bases for J; bases not matched to a gene: 7. There are 14 residues in the CDR3.

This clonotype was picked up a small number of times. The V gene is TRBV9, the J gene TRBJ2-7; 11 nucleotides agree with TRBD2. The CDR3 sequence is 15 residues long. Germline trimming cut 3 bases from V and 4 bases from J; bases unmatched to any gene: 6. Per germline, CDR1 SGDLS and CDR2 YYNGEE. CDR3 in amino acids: CASSAETSGVYEQYF. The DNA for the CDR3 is TGTGCCAGCAGCGCAGAGACTAGCGGGGTGTACGAGCAGTACTTC.

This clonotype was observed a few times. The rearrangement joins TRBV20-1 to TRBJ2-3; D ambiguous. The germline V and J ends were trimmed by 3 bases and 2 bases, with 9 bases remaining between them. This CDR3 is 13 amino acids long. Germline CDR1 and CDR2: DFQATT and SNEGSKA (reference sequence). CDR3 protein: CSARPEFTDTQYF. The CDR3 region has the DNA TGCAGTGCTAGGCCGGAGTTCACAGATACGCAGTATTTT.

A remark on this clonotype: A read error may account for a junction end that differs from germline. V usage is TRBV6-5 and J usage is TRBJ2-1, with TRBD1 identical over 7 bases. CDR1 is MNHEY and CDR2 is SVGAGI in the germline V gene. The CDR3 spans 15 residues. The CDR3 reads CAGSYDQGVGNEQFF. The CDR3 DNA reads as TGTGCCGGCAGTTACGACCAGGGGGTCGGCAATGAGCAGTTCTTC.

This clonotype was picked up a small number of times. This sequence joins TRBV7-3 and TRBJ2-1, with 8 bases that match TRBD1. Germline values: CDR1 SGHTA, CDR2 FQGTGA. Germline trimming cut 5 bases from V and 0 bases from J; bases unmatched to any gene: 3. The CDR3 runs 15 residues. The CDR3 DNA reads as TGTGCCAGCAGCACTCAGGGGGCCTCCTACAATGAGCAGTTCTTC. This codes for CASSTQGASYNEQFF.

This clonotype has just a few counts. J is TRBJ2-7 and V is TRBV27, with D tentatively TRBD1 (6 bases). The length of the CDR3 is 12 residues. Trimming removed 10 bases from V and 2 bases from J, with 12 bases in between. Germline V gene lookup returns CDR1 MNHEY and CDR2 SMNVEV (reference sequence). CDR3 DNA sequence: TGTGCCAACGGGACACAGGCCTACGAGCAGTACTTC. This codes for CANGTQAYEQYF.